Listed below are T cell receptor beta chains from one sample, sequenced in a study of T cell responses to AZD1222 COVID-19 vaccine. Data came from immunoSEQ multiplex PCR; TCRdb stores just in-frame clones and leaves some out. The table has around 66,000 clones, about 90% seen once. This material consisted of peripheral blood, taken on day 0 of AZD1222 vaccination. The receptors here all came from an adult in good health. The CDR3 runs from the conserved cysteine through the conserved F or W. Fields, in order: CDR3 protein, CDR3 DNA, V gene, clone size, D gene, J gene. A D gene is named only where the DNA matches it firmly. Size is stated for part of the rows, as once, few or many counts, or as a class when the clone is expanded.

CDR3 protein: CAWGDRAAEAFF; CDR3 DNA: TGTGCCTGGGGTGACAGGGCGGCTGAAGCTTTCTTT; V gene: TRBV30; clone size: NA; D gene: TRBD1; J gene: TRBJ1-1
CDR3 protein: CASSTSSGLTDTQYF; CDR3 DNA: TGCGCCAGCAGCACCTCTAGCGGCCTCACAGATACGCAGTATTTT; V gene: TRBV5-1; clone size: NA; D gene: TRBD2; J gene: TRBJ2-3
CDR3 protein: CASSLVGGAQNTEAFF; CDR3 DNA: TGTGCCAGCAGCTTAGTAGGGGGGGCACAGAACACTGAAGCTTTCTTT; V gene: TRBV7-8; clone size: NA; D gene: NA; J gene: TRBJ1-1
CDR3 protein: CASRTGTGVGEAFF; CDR3 DNA: TGTGCCAGCAGGACCGGGACAGGGGTTGGTGAAGCTTTCTTT; V gene: TRBV3-1/TRBV3-2; clone size: NA; D gene: TRBD1; J gene: TRBJ1-1
CDR3 protein: CASSYRTGQGADTQYF; CDR3 DNA: TGTGCCAGCAGTTACCGGACGGGACAGGGCGCAGATACGCAGTATTTT; V gene: TRBV6-5; clone size: NA; D gene: TRBD1; J gene: TRBJ2-3
CDR3 protein: CASSPTGVYGYTF; CDR3 DNA: TGTGCCAGCAGCCCCACGGGAGTTTATGGCTACACCTTC; V gene: TRBV11-2; clone size: NA; D gene: NA; J gene: TRBJ1-2
CDR3 protein: CAWSVGWVPYEQYF; CDR3 DNA: TGTGCCTGGAGTGTAGGGTGGGTTCCCTACGAGCAGTACTTC; V gene: TRBV30; clone size: NA; D gene: NA; J gene: TRBJ2-7
CDR3 protein: CASSPDRGGQPQHF; CDR3 DNA: TGTGCCAGCAGTCCAGACAGGGGAGGACAGCCCCAGCATTTT; V gene: TRBV2; clone size: NA; D gene: TRBD1; J gene: TRBJ1-5
CDR3 protein: CASSQGNTEAFF; CDR3 DNA: TGCGCCAGCAGCCAAGGGAATACTGAAGCTTTCTTT; V gene: TRBV4-1; clone size: NA; D gene: NA; J gene: TRBJ1-1
CDR3 protein: CASSRGQFNSPLHF; CDR3 DNA: TGTGCCAGCAGCCGGGGACAGTTTAATTCACCCCTCCACTTT; V gene: TRBV13; clone size: NA; D gene: TRBD1; J gene: TRBJ1-6
CDR3 protein: CASSQVWGYGVGWSTEAFF; CDR3 DNA: TGTGCCAGCAGCCAAGTTTGGGGCTACGGGGTGGGGTGGTCCACTGAAGCTTTCTTT; V gene: TRBV3-1/TRBV3-2; clone size: few; D gene: NA; J gene: TRBJ1-1
CDR3 protein: CASSGLAVLNPFF; CDR3 DNA: TGTGCCAGCAGCGGACTAGCGGTCCTGAACCCGTTCTTC; V gene: TRBV6-2/TRBV6-3; clone size: NA; D gene: TRBD2; J gene: TRBJ2-1
CDR3 protein: CASSPQGSSMNTEAFF; CDR3 DNA: TGTGCCAGCAGTCCCCAGGGAAGCTCTATGAACACTGAAGCTTTCTTT; V gene: TRBV6-2/TRBV6-3; clone size: NA; D gene: NA; J gene: TRBJ1-1
CDR3 protein: CASSVGGQGGEQYF; CDR3 DNA: TGTGCCAGCAGCGTAGGGGGACAGGGAGGCGAGCAGTACTTC; V gene: TRBV9; clone size: NA; D gene: TRBD1; J gene: TRBJ2-7
CDR3 protein: CASSLDSGSPYEQYF; CDR3 DNA: TGTGCCAGCAGTTTAGATAGCGGCTCGCCCTACGAGCAGTACTTC; V gene: TRBV27; clone size: NA; D gene: NA; J gene: TRBJ2-7
CDR3 protein: CASSYSERGPTDTQYF; CDR3 DNA: TGTGCCAGCAGTTACTCGGAGCGGGGACCCACAGATACGCAGTATTTT; V gene: TRBV6-5; clone size: once; D gene: TRBD2; J gene: TRBJ2-3
CDR3 protein: CASSNPGPGTGELFF; CDR3 DNA: TGTGCCAGCAGTAACCCGGGCCCGGGCACCGGGGAGCTGTTTTTT; V gene: TRBV27; clone size: NA; D gene: NA; J gene: TRBJ2-2
CDR3 protein: CASSLSMDTQYF; CDR3 DNA: TGTGCCAGCAGCTTAAGTATGGATACGCAGTATTTT; V gene: TRBV11-3; clone size: NA; D gene: NA; J gene: TRBJ2-3
CDR3 protein: CASSPGQNYGYTF; CDR3 DNA: TGTGCCAGCTCACCGGGACAGAACTATGGCTACACCTTC; V gene: TRBV18; clone size: NA; D gene: TRBD1; J gene: TRBJ1-2
CDR3 protein: CASSWDSYNEQFF; CDR3 DNA: TGTGCCAGCAGTTGGGACTCCTACAATGAGCAGTTCTTC; V gene: TRBV27; clone size: NA; D gene: NA; J gene: TRBJ2-1
CDR3 protein: CASSLSRAKTEAFF; CDR3 DNA: TGTGCCAGCAGCCTAAGCAGGGCAAAAACTGAAGCTTTCTTT; V gene: TRBV6-5; clone size: NA; D gene: NA; J gene: TRBJ1-1
CDR3 protein: CASSLSGGAYEQYF; CDR3 DNA: TGTGCCAGCAGCTTGAGCGGGGGAGCCTACGAGCAGTACTTC; V gene: TRBV5-4; clone size: NA; D gene: TRBD2; J gene: TRBJ2-7
CDR3 protein: CASSLTSAQETQYF; CDR3 DNA: TGTGCCAGCAGTTTAACTAGCGCCCAAGAGACCCAGTACTTC; V gene: TRBV28; clone size: NA; D gene: TRBD2; J gene: TRBJ2-5
CDR3 protein: CASSLAGTVRTDTQYF; CDR3 DNA: TGTGCCAGCAGCTTAGCCGGGACAGTCCGGACAGATACGCAGTATTTT; V gene: TRBV13; clone size: NA; D gene: TRBD1; J gene: TRBJ2-3
CDR3 protein: CASSEGAGQVTDTQYF; CDR3 DNA: TGTGCCAGCAGTGAGGGGGCGGGACAGGTCACAGATACGCAGTATTTT; V gene: TRBV6-4; clone size: few; D gene: TRBD1; J gene: TRBJ2-3
CDR3 protein: CASSLGQGNTIYF; CDR3 DNA: TGCGCCAGCAGCTTGGGTCAAGGGAACACCATATATTTT; V gene: TRBV5-1; clone size: NA; D gene: NA; J gene: TRBJ1-3
CDR3 protein: CSVEPVHSGNTIYF; CDR3 DNA: TGCAGCGTTGAACCCGTACACTCTGGAAACACCATATATTTT; V gene: TRBV29-1; clone size: NA; D gene: NA; J gene: TRBJ1-3
CDR3 protein: CASSPEGGRTFSYEQYF; CDR3 DNA: TGTGCCAGCAGTCCAGAGGGGGGCCGGACATTTTCCTACGAGCAGTACTTC; V gene: TRBV27; clone size: NA; D gene: NA; J gene: TRBJ2-7
CDR3 protein: CASSGTYEFLSNQPQHF; CDR3 DNA: TGTGCCAGCAGCGGCACCTACGAGTTTCTCTCCAATCAGCCCCAGCATTTT; V gene: TRBV5-8; clone size: NA; D gene: NA; J gene: TRBJ1-5
CDR3 protein: CASVPPGGNYGYTF; CDR3 DNA: TGTGCTAGCGTCCCCCCCGGAGGGAACTATGGCTACACCTTC; V gene: TRBV12-5; clone size: NA; D gene: NA; J gene: TRBJ1-2
CDR3 protein: CASSSQTTSGELFF; CDR3 DNA: TGCGCCAGCAGCTCGCAGACCACCTCTGGGGAACTGTTTTTT; V gene: TRBV5-1; clone size: NA; D gene: NA; J gene: TRBJ1-4
CDR3 protein: CASSAAGPGGTDTQYF; CDR3 DNA: TGTGCCAGCAGCGCCGCAGGACCCGGCGGCACAGATACGCAGTATTTT; V gene: TRBV9; clone size: NA; D gene: NA; J gene: TRBJ2-3
CDR3 protein: CASSDAGGGDTGELFF; CDR3 DNA: TGTGCCAGCAGTGATGCGGGCGGAGGCGACACCGGGGAGCTGTTTTTT; V gene: TRBV25-1; clone size: NA; D gene: NA; J gene: TRBJ2-2
CDR3 protein: CASSFTRVGGRSGETQYF; CDR3 DNA: TGTGCCAGCAGCTTCACTCGAGTAGGCGGGAGGTCGGGGGAGACCCAGTACTTC; V gene: TRBV11-2; clone size: once; D gene: TRBD2; J gene: TRBJ2-5
CDR3 protein: CASSFGTSGGYEQYF; CDR3 DNA: TGTGCCAGCAGCTTCGGGACTAGCGGGGGCTACGAGCAGTACTTC; V gene: TRBV9; clone size: NA; D gene: TRBD2; J gene: TRBJ2-7
CDR3 protein: CASSSRTGGSNTGELFF; CDR3 DNA: TGTGCCAGCAGCTCCCGGACAGGGGGCTCGAACACCGGGGAGCTGTTTTTT; V gene: TRBV7-2; clone size: NA; D gene: TRBD1; J gene: TRBJ2-2
CDR3 protein: CASSQGTPVGGEKLFF; CDR3 DNA: TGTGCCAGCTCACAAGGGACACCCGTTGGTGGTGAAAAACTGTTTTTT; V gene: TRBV18; clone size: NA; D gene: NA; J gene: TRBJ1-4
CDR3 protein: CASSLAGRGSTEAFF; CDR3 DNA: TGCGCCAGCAGCTTGGCGGGCCGGGGTTCCACTGAAGCTTTCTTT; V gene: TRBV5-1; clone size: once; D gene: NA; J gene: TRBJ1-1
CDR3 protein: CASSLGAAGAGTDTQYF; CDR3 DNA: TGTGCCAGCAGCTTAGGGGCAGCGGGAGCAGGCACAGATACGCAGTATTTT; V gene: TRBV11-3; clone size: NA; D gene: TRBD2; J gene: TRBJ2-3
CDR3 protein: CASSVEETQYF; CDR3 DNA: TGTGCCAGCAGTGTTGAAGAGACCCAGTACTTC; V gene: TRBV28; clone size: NA; D gene: NA; J gene: TRBJ2-5
CDR3 protein: CASSLVLPLAGGLETQYF; CDR3 DNA: TGTGCCAGCAGCTTAGTTCTTCCACTAGCGGGAGGGTTAGAGACCCAGTACTTC; V gene: TRBV11-2; clone size: NA; D gene: TRBD2; J gene: TRBJ2-5
CDR3 protein: CAYQRDYLRNEQFF; CDR3 DNA: TGTGCCTACCAGCGGGACTACCTGAGGAATGAGCAGTTCTTC; V gene: TRBV30; clone size: NA; D gene: TRBD2; J gene: TRBJ2-1
CDR3 protein: CASSEVGPDSGNTIYF; CDR3 DNA: TGTGCCAGCAGTGAAGTCGGACCGGACTCTGGAAACACCATATATTTT; V gene: TRBV6-1; clone size: NA; D gene: NA; J gene: TRBJ1-3
CDR3 protein: CASSQEHKWYNSPLHF; CDR3 DNA: TGTGCCAGCAGCCAAGAACACAAGTGGTATAATTCACCCCTCCACTTT; V gene: TRBV3-1/TRBV3-2; clone size: few; D gene: NA; J gene: TRBJ1-6
CDR3 protein: CASSLGRETQYF; CDR3 DNA: TGTGCCAGCAGCTTAGGTCGGGAGACCCAGTACTTC; V gene: TRBV11-3; clone size: NA; D gene: NA; J gene: TRBJ2-5
CDR3 protein: CASSPREIEKLFF; CDR3 DNA: TGTGCCAGCAGTCCCCGGGAAATCGAAAAACTGTTTTTT; V gene: TRBV6-5; clone size: NA; D gene: NA; J gene: TRBJ1-4
CDR3 protein: CASSLRDSGEQFF; CDR3 DNA: TGTGCCAGCAGTTTACGAGACTCGGGGGAGCAGTTCTTC; V gene: TRBV12-3/TRBV12-4; clone size: NA; D gene: NA; J gene: TRBJ2-1
CDR3 protein: CASSQTSGRQDTQYF; CDR3 DNA: TGTGCCAGCAGCCAGACTAGCGGGAGGCAAGATACGCAGTATTTT; V gene: TRBV14; clone size: NA; D gene: TRBD2; J gene: TRBJ2-3
CDR3 protein: CASGLVPRAQNEQFF; CDR3 DNA: TGTGCTAGTGGTTTGGTACCGAGGGCCCAGAATGAGCAGTTCTTC; V gene: TRBV12-5; clone size: many; D gene: NA; J gene: TRBJ2-1
CDR3 protein: CASSGGRGTEAFF; CDR3 DNA: TGTGCCAGTTCGGGGGGCAGGGGAACTGAAGCTTTCTTT; V gene: TRBV19; clone size: NA; D gene: NA; J gene: TRBJ1-1
CDR3 protein: CASSVGREARVNTEAFF; CDR3 DNA: TGTGCCAGTAGTGTAGGAAGGGAAGCCAGGGTGAACACTGAAGCTTTCTTT; V gene: TRBV19; clone size: once; D gene: NA; J gene: TRBJ1-1
CDR3 protein: CASSMDRGREKLFF; CDR3 DNA: TGTGCCAGTAGTATGGACCGAGGGCGGGAAAAACTGTTTTTT; V gene: TRBV19; clone size: NA; D gene: NA; J gene: TRBJ1-4
CDR3 protein: CSANDRAVTDTQYF; CDR3 DNA: TGCAGTGCTAATGACAGGGCCGTCACAGATACGCAGTATTTT; V gene: TRBV20-1; clone size: NA; D gene: TRBD1; J gene: TRBJ2-3
CDR3 protein: CATSAGAGNTIYF; CDR3 DNA: TGTGCCACCAGTGCGGGAGCCGGAAACACCATATATTTT; V gene: TRBV24-1; clone size: NA; D gene: NA; J gene: TRBJ1-3
CDR3 protein: CASSLAPGGTGELFF; CDR3 DNA: TGCGCCAGCAGCTTGGCCCCAGGGGGCACCGGGGAGCTGTTTTTT; V gene: TRBV5-1; clone size: NA; D gene: TRBD1; J gene: TRBJ2-2